The next 15 T cell receptor beta chains were all read from a single sample in a study of shared clonotypes between healthy human individuals. Method: immunoSEQ multiplex PCR; TCRdb's copy keeps in-frame clones and lacks some. Seen here are 2 million to 2.5 million clones, under 95% observed once, and the top ten hold more than 0.35%. The specimen sequenced was naive CD4+ T cells from PBMCs. Documented subset: CD45RA+ positively selected. Source of these receptors: a man younger than 35 in good health. Some clones in this sample may be carry-over from other donors' samples.

The rearrangement uses TRBV5-4 and TRBJ2-1; no clear D. CDR3 length equals 14 residues. V was pared by 4 bases and J by 8 bases, with 16 bases between. Germline-derived CDR1 and CDR2 are SGHNT and YYREEE (reference sequence). In DNA form, the CDR3 reads TGTGCCAGCAGCCCCGCGCGGAGTAGCTATGAGCAGTTCTTC. This translates into CASSPARSSYEQFF.

This sequence joins TRBV18 and TRBJ2-7, with 8 nucleotides matching TRBD1. The V segment lost 3 bases and the J segment 1 base; nucleotides outside the gene matches: 11. Germline V gene lookup returns CDR1 KGHSH and CDR2 LQKENI. The CDR3 sequence is 17 residues long. The CDR3 DNA follows: TGTGCCAGCTCACCGAGCCAGGGGGCGGCCGGGTCCTACGAGCAGTACTTC. Translation gives CASSPSQGAAGSYEQYF.

In this sample, this clone turned up a few times. The chain employs TRBV9 and TRBJ2-3; 11 bases are a match to TRBD2. J gave up 0 bases and V 3 bases, and 0 bases lay outside the gene matches. The CDR3 loop spans 15 amino acids. From germline, CDR1 is SGDLS and CDR2 YYNGEE. This chain's CDR3 is CASSASGRSTDTQYF. In DNA, the CDR3 is TGTGCCAGCAGCGCTAGCGGGAGGAGCACAGATACGCAGTATTTT.

This chain links TRBV2 with TRBJ2-7, with 8 bases aligning to TRBD2. The CDR3 spans 15 residues. Germline CDR1 reads SNHLY; CDR2 reads FYNNEI. J lost 4 bases, V lost 7 bases, and 12 bases had no gene match. The CDR3 sequence: CASKEEREIVYEQYF. CDR3 DNA: TGTGCCAGCAAGGAAGAGCGGGAGATCGTTTACGAGCAGTACTTC.

The V and J genes are TRBV30 and TRBJ2-5; perhaps TRBD1 as D (5 bases). The CDR3 spans 15 residues. Trimming removed 3 bases from V and 1 base from J, with 15 bases in between. The V gene's germline CDR1 is GTSNPN and CDR2 SVGIG (reference sequence). CDR3 sequence reads: CAWRSPVDIQETQYF. CDR3 coding DNA: TGTGCCTGGAGGAGCCCGGTGGACATCCAAGAGACCCAGTACTTC.

The sample holds a few counts of this clone. The chain couples TRBV2 to TRBJ1-5; D uncertain. The V end lost 3 bases, the J end lost 7 bases, and 10 bases lay between the germline ends. Looked up from germline, CDR1 is SNHLY and CDR2 is FYNNEI. The CDR3 length is 13 residues. The CDR3 loop is CASSDQKLQPQHF. Here the CDR3 DNA reads TGTGCCAGCAGTGACCAGAAGCTACAGCCCCAGCATTTT.

V gene TRBV28 combines with J gene TRBJ1-2; D perhaps matches TRBD1 (6 bases). The CDR3 consists of 16 residues. Trimming removed 2 bases at V and 3 bases at J, with 16 bases between. Germline V CDR1 and CDR2: MDHEN, SYDVKM. Here the CDR3 reads CASSLVGGGAHYGYTF. CDR3 nucleotide sequence: TGTGCCAGCAGTTTAGTAGGGGGGGGCGCTCACTATGGCTACACCTTC.

The chain links TRBV19 to TRBJ2-5; D is uncertain. V was trimmed by 3 bases and J by 3 bases, leaving 8 bases between them. The CDR3 runs to 13 residues. CDR1 is LNHDA, CDR2 SQIVND, per germline (reference sequence). In nucleotides, the CDR3 is TGTGCCAGTAGTATCGGCAAAGAAGAGACCCAGTACTTC. Translated: CASSIGKEETQYF.

On this clone itself: Different DNA sequences within this sample yield the same CDR3. The J gene is TRBJ2-5, the V gene TRBV29-1, with TRBD1 matching over 9 bases. This CDR3 is built from 12 residues. Germline assignment: CDR1 SQVTM and CDR2 ANQGSEA. V lost 3 bases, J lost 7 bases, and 3 bases stayed unmatched. CDR3 sequence: CSVEGQGGTQYF. CDR3 nucleotides: TGCAGCGTTGAGGGACAGGGAGGGACCCAGTACTTC.

V gene TRBV27 combines with J gene TRBJ2-5; the D gene could be TRBD1 or TRBD2 (5 bases each). The CDR3 covers 13 residues. V was clipped by 3 bases and J by 7 bases, with 12 bases between them. Germline CDR1 and CDR2: MNHEY and SMNVEV (reference sequence). CDR3 bases: TGTGCCAGCAGTTTTGGGACGGTGGGGACCCAGTACTTC. Its translation: CASSFGTVGTQYF.

The chain employs TRBV4-3 and TRBJ2-1; unclear D gene. CDR3 length: 16 amino acids. CDR1 and CDR2 from the germline V gene are LGHNA and YSLEER. The germline V and J ends were trimmed by 2 bases and 6 bases, with 17 bases remaining between them. Written as DNA, the CDR3 is TGCGCCAGCAGCCAAAGGACCCCCGAAAACCCCAATGAGCAGTTCTTC. Translation: CASSQRTPENPNEQFF.

The V gene is TRBV7-8, the J gene TRBJ2-2; D gene unclear. Deletions cut 1 base from V and 2 bases from J, with 11 bases between. Germline-derived CDR1 and CDR2 are SGHVS and FQNEAQ. This CDR3 is built from 16 residues. CDR3 DNA sequence: TGTGCCAGCAGCTTAGGGGGTAGCAGAAACACCGGGGAGCTGTTTTTT. It yields the protein CASSLGGSRNTGELFF.

The chain couples TRBV21-1 to TRBJ2-5; the D segment call TRBD2 is taken from the table without a DNA check. TRBV21-1 is a documented pseudogene. The CDR3 has 11 amino acids. Written as DNA, the CDR3 is TGTGCCAGGAGGTTCCAAGAGACCCAGTACTTC. Amino acids: CARRFQETQYF.

The gene calls are TRBV5-5 and TRBJ1-3; no definite D call. Trimming took 7 bases from V and 0 from J, leaving 11 bases between them. This CDR3 contains 14 residues. The germline CDR1 and CDR2 sequences are SGHKS and YYEKEE (reference sequence). The CDR3 is CASRSTSSGNTIYF. CDR3 nucleotides: TGTGCCAGCCGTTCGACTAGCTCTGGAAACACCATATATTTT.

Concerning this clone: In the same sample, other DNA sequences code for this CDR3. J is TRBJ2-7 and V is TRBV11-2; D is possibly TRBD2 (5 bases). The V and J ends lost 5 bases and 1 base respectively, with 9 bases between them. The CDR3 extends over 13 amino acids. Germline V gene lookup returns CDR1 SGHAT and CDR2 FQNNGV. The CDR3: CASSPRRSYEQYF. The CDR3 DNA reads TGTGCCAGCAGCCCCCGGAGGTCCTACGAGCAGTACTTC.